The following is a T cell receptor (beta chain) sequence with its context. V lost 0 bases, J lost 7 bases, and 15 bases lay in between. This CDR3 spans 14 amino acids. Germline V gives CDR1 GTSNPN, CDR2 SVGIG (reference sequence). These data come from a study of shared clonotypes between healthy human individuals. Study summary: The study used three CD4 naive, three CD4 memory, two CD8 naive and one CD8 memory plate per donor.

Sequencing used immunoSEQ multiplex PCR; TCRdb keeps in-frame clones, though not all of them. This table has about 2.4 million clones, roughly 93% appearing once. In the CD4+ fraction, cells were divided into CD45RA+ naive and CD45RA-negative memory subsets. This receptor was taken from a man aged 18 to 30 in good health. Some clones in this sample may be carry-over from other donors' samples. The sample comprised naive CD4+ T cells from PBMCs. Subset indicated: CD45RA+ positively selected. This chain links TRBV30 with TRBJ1-2; D ambiguous. In DNA form, the CDR3 reads TGTGCCTGGAGTGTAACATCGTTCATGGGTGGCTACACCTTC. Residues: CAWSVTSFMGGYTF.